This T cell receptor beta chain is from a study of T cell repertoires in cytomegalovirus infection. TCRdb re-called the reads through MiXCR, storing one row per CDR3 protein. The sample has around 85,000 distinct CDR3 sequences, approximately 43% seen once. Germline CDR1 and CDR2: SGHVS and FQNEAQ. The CDR3 extends over 16 amino acids. Trimming cost V 7 bases and J 7 bases; bases outside gene matches: 16. This clonotype was seen ten or more times. No antigen is known for it. This sample comprised CD8+ T cells from cultured PBMCs, obtained from culture after CMV antigen stimulation. The receptor's source is a human donor in good health (CMV status not recorded). Some clones in this sample may be carry-over from other donors' samples. V gene TRBV7-8 combines with J gene TRBJ2-1, with TRBD2 matching over 7 bases. The CDR3 is CASNENREGIGNEQFF. Here the CDR3 DNA reads TGTGCCAGCAACGAAAATAGGGAGGGGATCGGAAATGAGCAGTTCTTC.